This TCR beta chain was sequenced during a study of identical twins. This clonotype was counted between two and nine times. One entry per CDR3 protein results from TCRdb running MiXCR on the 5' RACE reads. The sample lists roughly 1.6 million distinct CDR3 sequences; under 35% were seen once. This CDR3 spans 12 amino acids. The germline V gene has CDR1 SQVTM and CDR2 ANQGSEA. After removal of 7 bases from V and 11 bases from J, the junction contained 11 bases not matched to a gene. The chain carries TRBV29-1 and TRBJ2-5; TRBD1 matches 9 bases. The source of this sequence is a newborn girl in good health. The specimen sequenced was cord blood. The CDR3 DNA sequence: TGCAGCGCAATTACAGGGGGCAATGAGCAGTACTTC. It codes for CSAITGGNEQYF.